One sample yielded the 21 T cell receptor beta chains listed below, sequenced in a study of T cells of healthy individuals. TCRdb used MiXCR to reprocess the 5' RACE reads, holding one entry per CDR3 protein. The profile shows roughly 87,000 distinct CDR3 sequences, approximately 16% of them singletons. These receptors originate from a human donor in good health.

V is TRBV15 and J is TRBJ1-3; TRBD1 is a possible D gene (6 bases). The CDR3 covers 15 residues. Germline lookup yields CDR1 LNHNV and CDR2 YYDKDF (reference sequence). Between the trimmed V and J ends, which lost 3 bases and 0 bases, there was a span of 9 bases. The CDR3 coding sequence is TGTGCCACCAGCAGCAGGACAGTCTCTGGAAACACCATATATTTT. Translated: CATSSRTVSGNTIYF.

This clonotype was recorded at least ten times. The chain couples TRBV21-1 to TRBJ1-3; the DNA was not used to check the table's D call, TRBD1. TRBV21-1 is a documented pseudogene. The CDR3 is 17 amino acids. The CDR3 DNA follows: TGTGCCAGCAGTCACTGCCGGGACAGCTTCACTGGAAACACCATATATTTT. Translating it yields CASSHCRDSFTGNTIYF.

In its sample, this clonotype was seen a few times. This chain's CDR3 is CASSLKGGRTEAFF. The CDR3 nucleotides read TGCGCCAGCAGCCTTAAAGGGGGCCGGACTGAAGCTTTCTTT. This chain joins TRBV4-1 and TRBJ1-1; 7 bases are shared with TRBD1. The CDR3 contains 14 residues. The V and J ends lost 4 bases and 5 bases, in that order; junction bases with no gene match: 7. The germline V gene has CDR1 MGHRA and CDR2 YSYEKL.

This clonotype was counted at least ten times. The chain couples TRBV20-1 to TRBJ2-3; D remains unclear. The V end lost 3 bases, the J end lost 2 bases, and 9 bases lay between the germline ends. Germline V gives CDR1 DFQATT, CDR2 SNEGSKA (reference sequence). The CDR3 has 13 amino acids. CDR3 sequence (DNA): TGCAGTGCTAGGGTATCCTCCACAGATACGCAGTATTTT. Encoded protein: CSARVSSTDTQYF.

This clonotype was detected a few times. CDR3 in DNA: TGTGCCAGCAGCCAAGACCTTCTGGAGAACTTTTGGGGCTCTAATGAAAAACTGTTTTTT. This codes for CASSQDLLENFWGSNEKLFF. V usage is TRBV14 and J usage is TRBJ1-4, with D perhaps matching TRBD1 (5 bases). CDR1 is SGHDN, CDR2 FVKESK, per germline. This CDR3 comprises 20 residues. Deletions cut 0 bases from V and 3 bases from J, with 23 bases between.

About this clonotype: One base away lies a much larger clone, so this may be a sequencing read error. This chain uses TRBV5-1 with TRBJ1-6; no reliable D call. CDR1 is SGHRS and CDR2 is YFSETQ in the germline V gene. This CDR3 spans 14 amino acids. In nucleotides, the CDR3 is TGCGTCAGCAGCCTATGGACGGATAATTCACCCCTCCACTTT. Translated: CVSSLWTDNSPLHF.

This clonotype was seen repeatedly, ten times or more. This chain uses TRBV19 with TRBJ1-2; D might be TRBD1 (5 bases). Deletions cut 7 bases from V and 8 bases from J, with 20 bases between. This CDR3 is 14 amino acids long. Germline CDR1 reads LNHDA; CDR2 reads SQIVND (reference sequence). In nucleotides, the CDR3 is TGTGCCAGTATCGACCCGTCTGGGGGAAGGGGCTACACCTTC. This encodes CASIDPSGGRGYTF.

This clonotype showed up many times. The V call is TRBV10-3, the J call TRBJ1-1, with a possible D match to TRBD1 (5 bases). V gave up 3 bases and J gave up 0 bases, with 14 bases separating them. This CDR3 contains 16 residues. Germline V gives CDR1 ENHRY, CDR2 SYGVKD. Here the CDR3 reads CAISDGAGVLNTEAFF. The CDR3 DNA is TGTGCCATCAGTGACGGGGCAGGAGTATTGAACACTGAAGCTTTCTTT.

This clonotype has a count of ten or more. The rearrangement links TRBV7-8 to TRBJ1-1; D possibly corresponds to TRBD1 (6 bases). Germline values: CDR1 SGHVS, CDR2 FQNEAQ. The CDR3 loop spans 14 amino acids. V was clipped by 4 bases and J by 1 base, with 10 bases between them. The DNA of the CDR3 is TGTGCCAGCAGCTACAGACAGGCGAACACTGAAGCTTTCTTT. Translated: CASSYRQANTEAFF.

This clonotype was seen only a few times. V is TRBV4-2 and J is TRBJ2-7, with D uncertain. V was cut by 4 bases and J by 4 bases, with 17 bases left in between. This CDR3 has 15 residues. Looked up from germline, CDR1 is LGHNA and CDR2 is YNFKEQ. DNA for the CDR3: TGTGCCAGCAGCCCGACTCGTCAAGATTCTTACGAGCAGTACTTC. This gives the protein CASSPTRQDSYEQYF.

This clonotype occurred a few times. The genes are TRBV10-3 and TRBJ2-3; 9 bases map to TRBD2. CDR1 and CDR2 from the germline V gene are ENHRY and SYGVKD. The CDR3 totals 16 residues. Trimming cost V 10 bases and J 4 bases; bases outside gene matches: 15. The CDR3 nucleotides read TGTGCCACCAATCGTGCGGGGGGGCCTGACGCAGATACGCAGTATTTT. Its protein product is CATNRAGGPDADTQYF.

The J gene is TRBJ2-7, the V gene TRBV11-3, with 7 nucleotides matching TRBD2. With V trimmed by 4 bases and J by 5 bases, 11 bases remained unmatched. Germline loops: CDR1 SGHNT, CDR2 YENEEA. The CDR3 is made up of 15 amino acids. The CDR3 is CASSSSGRGVHEQYF. The CDR3 DNA follows: TGTGCCAGCAGCTCGTCGGGACGGGGGGTCCACGAGCAGTACTTC.

This clonotype has more than one count but fewer than ten. V and J are TRBV29-1 and TRBJ1-1; 9 bases align to TRBD1. Germline CDR1 reads SQVTM; CDR2 reads ANQGSEA. V trimming: 6 bases; J trimming: 5 bases; junction bases outside the gene matches: 7. The CDR3 loop spans 13 amino acids. CDR3 protein: CSVPGQGRTEAFF. The CDR3 bases are TGCAGCGTCCCGGGACAGGGAAGGACTGAAGCTTTCTTT.

The table lists this clonotype with a few counts. The V gene is TRBV24-1, the J gene TRBJ1-1; D gene uncertain. The CDR3 is 13 amino acids. From germline, CDR1 is KGHDR and CDR2 SFDVKD. V lost 1 base and J lost 7, with 9 bases in between. The CDR3: CATSDLRTSEAFF. The DNA for the CDR3 is TGTGCCACCAGTGATTTACGGACTAGTGAAGCTTTCTTT.

Only a few counts were recorded for this clonotype. The chain is built from TRBV29-1 and TRBJ1-2, with D perhaps TRBD1 (6 bases). Trimming removed 7 bases at V and 6 bases at J, with 15 bases between. The CDR3 has 12 amino acids. The V gene's germline CDR1 is SQVTM and CDR2 ANQGSEA. The CDR3 protein is CSARDTVDGYTF. The CDR3 DNA reads TGCAGCGCCCGGGACACTGTGGATGGCTACACCTTC.

This clonotype was observed many times. The V and J genes are TRBV5-6 and TRBJ1-2; D not resolved. Germline V lookup: CDR1 SGHDT, CDR2 YYEEEE. V lost 1 base, J lost 4 bases, and 14 bases lay in between. The CDR3 totals 15 residues. The DNA for the CDR3 is TGTGCCAGCAGCTTGCCGGCTCTCACGTCCTATGGCTACACCTTC. Its translation is CASSLPALTSYGYTF.

The gene calls are TRBV7-8 and TRBJ2-5; the D call may be TRBD1 or TRBD2 (6 bases each). The germline gives CDR1 SGHVS, CDR2 FQNEAQ. V dropped 3 bases and J dropped 10 bases, with 9 bases sitting between them. This CDR3 has 11 amino acids. The CDR3 DNA sequence: TGTGCCAGCAGCTTCGGAGGGGGCCAGTACTTC. Translated: CASSFGGGQYF.

This chain uses TRBV5-1 with TRBJ2-3; D is possibly TRBD2 (6 bases). The CDR3 is 14 residues long. In germline, CDR1 is SGHRS, CDR2 YFSETQ. Trimming took off 2 bases at V and 5 bases at J, with 12 bases between the two ends. The chain's CDR3 is CASSFSGAVDTQYF. Written as DNA, the CDR3 is TGCGCCAGCAGCTTTAGCGGAGCGGTAGATACGCAGTATTTT.

The CDR3 here is CASTVSGDSYEQYF. The CDR3 bases are TGTGCCAGCACCGTAAGCGGGGACTCCTACGAGCAGTACTTC. V gene TRBV7-9 combines with J gene TRBJ2-7; TRBD2 aligns across 7 bases. Germline V gene data show CDR1 as SEHNR and CDR2 as FQNEAQ (reference sequence). This CDR3 has 14 residues. After removal of 7 bases from V and 0 bases from J, the junction contained 6 bases not matched to a gene.

This CDR3 is CASSITSGRGQYF. CDR3 bases: TGTGCCAGCAGTATCACTAGCGGGAGGGGGCAGTACTTC. V usage is TRBV28 and J usage is TRBJ2-7; 13 nucleotides line up with TRBD2. CDR1 is MDHEN and CDR2 is SYDVKM in the germline V gene. The V gene end was trimmed by 5 bases and the J gene end by 9 bases; junction bases not matched to a gene: 4. The CDR3 is 13 amino acids.

In its sample, this clonotype was seen a few times. The genes are TRBV12-5 and TRBJ2-2; a weak D match, TRBD2 (5 bases). Germline values: CDR1 LGHNT, CDR2 FRNRAP. Between the trimmed V and J ends, which lost 6 bases and 5 bases, there was a span of 10 bases. This CDR3 has 13 residues. Written as DNA, the CDR3 is TGTGCTAGTGGCTCGGACTGGACCGGGGAGCTGTTTTTT. It encodes CASGSDWTGELFF. The full variable domain, rest sourced from reference TRBV12-5 and TRBJ2-2, is DARVTQTPRHKVTEMGQEVTMRCQPILGHNTVFWYRQTMMQGLELLAYFRNRAPLDDSGMPKDRFSAEMPDATLATLKIQPSEPRDSAVYFCASGSDWTGELFFGEGSRLTVL.